The 25 T cell receptor beta chains listed next were all sequenced from one sample in a study of blood T cell repertoires in COVID-19. The data were produced by immunoSEQ multiplex PCR, yet TCRdb's version contains in-frame clones alone and is incomplete. The table lists about 120,000 clones, 82% of them singletons. Sequenced sample: peripheral blood. Receptors were obtained from a woman between 70 and 85 years old with acute or convalescent COVID-19.

The chain combines TRBV5-5 with TRBJ1-3, with D tentatively TRBD1 (5 bases). Trimming took off 0 bases at V and 4 bases at J, with 23 bases between the two ends. CDR1 is SGHKS and CDR2 is YYEKEE in the germline V gene (reference sequence). The CDR3 spans 19 residues. Written as DNA, the CDR3 is TGTGCCAGCAGCTTGGTTGTGGTGCGGGGGACTTCCCCGGGAAACACCATATATTTT. Amino acids: CASSLVVVRGTSPGNTIYF.

The chain recombines TRBV4-3 with TRBJ1-4; a possible D gene is TRBD1 (5 bases). Trimming took 6 bases from V and 4 from J, leaving 15 bases between them. Germline loops: CDR1 LGHNA, CDR2 YSLEER. This CDR3 contains 15 residues. The CDR3 spells CASSRERGYNEKLFF. Written as DNA, the CDR3 is TGCGCCAGCAGTCGTGAAAGGGGTTATAATGAAAAACTGTTTTTT.

J is TRBJ1-2 and V is TRBV2; D is perhaps TRBD1 (6 bases). Germline V CDR1 and CDR2: SNHLY, FYNNEI. The CDR3 is made up of 11 amino acids. Trimming cost V 6 bases and J 7 bases, with 9 bases left between them. CDR3 sequence (DNA): TGTGCCAGCAGAGTACAGGGTGGCTACACCTTC. It is translated as CASRVQGGYTF.

The rearrangement uses TRBV3-1 (or the pseudogene TRBV3-2) and TRBJ1-3; D unresolved. CDR3 length equals 14 residues. V was shortened by 1 base and J by 6 bases, with 10 bases between the two germline ends. Germline V gives CDR1 LGHDT, CDR2 YNNKEL (reference sequence). The CDR3 sequence is CASSQASQINTIYF. The CDR3 DNA follows: TGTGCCAGCAGCCAAGCAAGCCAAATAAACACCATATATTTT.

This clone appeared a few times. The chain joins TRBV11-3 to TRBJ1-1, with a weak D call TRBD1 (6 bases). The CDR3 consists of 15 residues. Germline V CDR1 and CDR2: SGHNT, YENEEA. V lost 3 bases and J 3 bases, leaving 14 bases between the germline ends. The CDR3 bases are TGTGCCAGCAGCTTTCGAGGTGCAGGGGACACTGAAGCTTTCTTT. The encoded protein is CASSFRGAGDTEAFF.

V usage is TRBV11-3 and J usage is TRBJ1-1; D gene ambiguous. Germline lookup yields CDR1 SGHNT and CDR2 YENEEA. CDR3 length: 14 amino acids. V lost 1 base and J 0 bases, leaving 6 bases between the germline ends. The CDR3 DNA is TGTGCCAGCAGCTTAGGTAATCTGAACACTGAAGCTTTCTTT. This codes for CASSLGNLNTEAFF.

This rearrangement joins TRBV10-3 to TRBJ1-2; TRBD1 agrees at 7 bases. CDR3 length equals 11 residues. Looked up from germline, CDR1 is ENHRY and CDR2 is SYGVKD. V dropped 4 bases and J dropped 7; count of bases not matched to a gene: 0. CDR3 nucleotides: TGTGCCATCAGTGCAGGGGGTGGCTACACCTTC. Protein: CAISAGGGYTF.

The rearrangement uses TRBV4-1 and TRBJ1-3; D call uncertain. The germline V gene encodes CDR1 MGHRA and CDR2 YSYEKL. V lost 0 bases and J lost 3, with 6 bases in between. The CDR3 is 14 amino acids. The chain's CDR3 is CASSQDGNGNTIYF. CDR3 nucleotide sequence: TGCGCCAGCAGCCAAGACGGGAATGGAAACACCATATATTTT.

The genes are TRBV7-9 and TRBJ2-3; 8 bases agree with TRBD2. CDR3 length equals 14 residues. In germline, CDR1 is SEHNR, CDR2 FQNEAQ (reference sequence). V lost 7 bases to trimming and J lost 4 bases; unmatched junction nucleotides: 7. DNA of the CDR3: TGTGCCAGCAAGAACGGGGGGGCACCAGATACGCAGTATTTT. Protein: CASKNGGAPDTQYF.

The genes are TRBV27 and TRBJ1-1; 8 bases map to TRBD1. The V segment lost 5 bases and the J segment 3 bases; nucleotides outside the gene matches: 8. The germline gives CDR1 MNHEY, CDR2 SMNVEV (reference sequence). This CDR3 spans 15 amino acids. The CDR3 sequence is CASSTSRGRDTEAFF. Written as DNA, the CDR3 is TGTGCCAGCAGTACAAGCAGGGGGCGAGACACTGAAGCTTTCTTT.

The chain joins TRBV3-1 (or the pseudogene TRBV3-2) to TRBJ2-1; 8 positions match TRBD2. This CDR3 contains 15 residues. Germline V gene lookup returns CDR1 LGHDT and CDR2 YNNKEL (reference sequence). The trim removed 3 bases at V and 1 base at J, leaving 2 bases unmatched. CDR3 nucleotides: TGTGCCAGCAGCCATAGCGGGGCTTCCTACAATGAGCAGTTCTTC. It encodes CASSHSGASYNEQFF.

The chain employs TRBV19 and TRBJ1-6, with D maybe TRBD1 (6 bases). Germline CDR1 and CDR2: LNHDA and SQIVND (reference sequence). V shed 5 bases and J shed 9 bases, with 14 bases lying between them. There are 14 residues in the CDR3. CDR3 residues: CASSLAGASSPLHF. CDR3 bases: TGTGCCAGTAGTCTAGCAGGGGCCAGTTCACCCCTCCACTTT.

This chain uses TRBV2 with TRBJ1-5; the D is unclear. In germline, CDR1 is SNHLY, CDR2 FYNNEI. The CDR3 runs 13 residues. V lost 9 bases and J 4 bases, leaving 13 bases between the germline ends. CDR3 DNA: TGTGCCAGTGGACGAGAGGGAAATCAGCCCCAGCATTTT. Its protein is CASGREGNQPQHF.

This clone was seen only once. CDR3 sequence (DNA): TGTGCCAGTAGAGAGTTCGCGGGGGGTAGGCATCAGCCCCAGCATTTT. Translation gives CASREFAGGRHQPQHF. V is TRBV19 and J is TRBJ1-5; D is perhaps TRBD1 (5 bases). The CDR3 length is 16 residues. Germline V CDR1 and CDR2: LNHDA, SQIVND (reference sequence). V was clipped by 6 bases and J by 5 bases, with 20 bases between them.

This chain connects TRBV19 to TRBJ1-3; D remains unclear. Trimming removed 5 bases at V and 4 bases at J, with 12 bases between. The CDR3 loop spans 14 amino acids. Germline V gene sequence: CDR1 LNHDA, CDR2 SQIVND (reference sequence). This CDR3 reads CASSVQFLGNTIYF. The CDR3, as DNA: TGTGCCAGTAGTGTACAATTCCTGGGAAACACCATATATTTT.

V usage is TRBV20-1 and J usage is TRBJ1-2; D is unresolved. Per the germline V gene, CDR1 is DFQATT and CDR2 is SNEGSKA (reference sequence). This CDR3 is 11 amino acids long. Trimming pared 0 bases from V and 7 bases from J, leaving 6 bases between. The CDR3: CSARDLRGYTF. For the CDR3, the DNA is TGCAGTGCTAGAGATCTCCGTGGCTACACCTTC.

The chain uses TRBV6-1 and TRBJ1-5, with a possible D match to TRBD1 (5 bases). Germline V gene lookup returns CDR1 MNHNS and CDR2 SASEGT. The CDR3 covers 14 residues. Between the trimmed V and J ends, which lost 2 bases and 7 bases, there was a span of 12 bases. The CDR3 is CASSEWQGRQPQHF. CDR3 bases: TGTGCCAGCAGTGAATGGCAGGGAAGACAGCCCCAGCATTTT.

The chain has TRBV11-3 and TRBJ2-7, with TRBD1 matching 8 bases. From germline, CDR1 is SGHNT and CDR2 YENEEA. The CDR3 loop spans 14 amino acids. V shed 4 bases and J 6 bases; nucleotides not matched to a gene: 8. CDR3 residues: CASSSGTGFCEQYV. In DNA form, the CDR3 reads TGTGCCAGCAGCTCCGGGACAGGCTTTTGCGAGCAGTACGTC.

The V call is TRBV5-1, the J call TRBJ1-1; 8 bases align to TRBD1. Germline V CDR1 and CDR2: SGHRS, YFSETQ. The CDR3 extends over 15 amino acids. Trimming at V came to 0 bases and at J to 3 bases, leaving 4 bases not matched to a gene. The CDR3 sequence: CASSLALDRDTEAFF. CDR3 coding DNA: TGCGCCAGCAGCTTGGCCTTGGACAGGGACACTGAAGCTTTCTTT.

The gene calls are TRBV27 and TRBJ1-5, with 9 nucleotides matching TRBD1. The germline V gene has CDR1 MNHEY and CDR2 SMNVEV (reference sequence). The CDR3 runs 15 residues. With 6 bases clipped from V and 5 bases from J, the junction kept 8 bases outside the gene matches. CDR3 coding DNA: TGTGCCAGCAGGCGAACAGGGGGCGCAGATCAGCCCCAGCATTTT. This sequence encodes CASRRTGGADQPQHF.

The chain recombines TRBV19 with TRBJ2-1; no firm D call. The CDR3 spans 13 residues. V gave up 5 bases and J gave up 5 bases, with 10 bases separating them. Germline V gene sequence: CDR1 LNHDA, CDR2 SQIVND (reference sequence). As DNA, the CDR3 is TGTGCCAGTAGTCTGCGTAGAAACAATGAGCAGTTCTTC. Its translation: CASSLRRNNEQFF.

In this sample, this clone turned up a few times. The rearrangement links TRBV3-1 (or the pseudogene TRBV3-2) to TRBJ1-1; D not resolved. The CDR3 is made up of 15 amino acids. Trimming left V 0 bases short and J 6 bases short, with 14 bases between. Germline V gives CDR1 LGHDT, CDR2 YNNKEL (reference sequence). DNA of the CDR3: TGTGCCAGCAGCCAAGAAGGCCCCGGGGTCCCTGAAGCTTTCTTT. Protein sequence: CASSQEGPGVPEAFF.

This clone was detected once. This sequence joins TRBV4-3 and TRBJ1-2; 8 nucleotides agree with TRBD1. The ends lost 1 base at V and 1 base at J; junction bases unmatched: 5. Germline V gene sequence: CDR1 LGHNA, CDR2 YSLEER. The CDR3 loop spans 16 amino acids. CDR3 bases: TGCGCCAGCAGCCAAGCACAGGGGGGGAATAACTATGGCTACACCTTC. Amino acid sequence: CASSQAQGGNNYGYTF.

Written as DNA, the CDR3 is TGTGCCAGCAGCTTGGATTCCGCCGTGTCGGTCAATGAGCAGTTCTTC. It specifies CASSLDSAVSVNEQFF. The gene calls are TRBV5-4 and TRBJ2-1, with D unresolved. Germline CDR1 reads SGHNT; CDR2 reads YYREEE (reference sequence). Trimming removed 0 bases from V and 6 bases from J, with 16 bases in between. The CDR3 consists of 16 residues.

The table lists this clone with a count of one. V is TRBV27 and J is TRBJ1-1, with D perhaps matching TRBD1 (5 bases). Germline loops: CDR1 MNHEY, CDR2 SMNVEV (reference sequence). Trimming removed 6 bases at V and 0 bases at J, with 17 bases between. CDR3 length: 16 residues. CDR3 sequence (DNA): TGTGCCAGCAGCTCCGCCGGGAGGGGCTTGAACACTGAAGCTTTCTTT. It yields the protein CASSSAGRGLNTEAFF.